These 7 T cell receptor beta chains were sequenced from one sample in a study of blood T cell repertoires in COVID-19. The method was immunoSEQ multiplex PCR; TCRdb's version includes in-frame clones alone and lacks a portion of them. The table includes 250,000 or so clones, roughly nine tenths detected once. The sequencing input was peripheral blood. These receptors all stem from a man between 18 and 35 years old with active or convalescent COVID-19.

The chain employs TRBV2 and TRBJ1-1; a weak D match, TRBD1 (6 bases). From germline, CDR1 is SNHLY and CDR2 FYNNEI. Trimming cost V 5 bases and J 1 base, with 11 bases left between them. The CDR3 loop spans 14 amino acids. Written as DNA, the CDR3 is TGTGCCAGCAGTAGACAGGTGAGGAACACTGAAGCTTTCTTT. It encodes CASSRQVRNTEAFF. The whole variable domain, remainder taken from reference TRBV2 and TRBJ1-1, is EPEVTQTPSHQVTQMGQEVILRCVPISNHLYFYWYRQILGQKVEFLVSFYNNEISEKSEIFDDQFSVERPDGSNFTLKIRSTKLEDSAMYFCASSRQVRNTEAFFGQGTRLTVV.

The chain is built from TRBV2 and TRBJ1-4; 11 bases are shared with TRBD1. CDR1 is SNHLY and CDR2 is FYNNEI in the germline V gene. The V segment lost 5 bases and the J segment 3 bases; nucleotides outside the gene matches: 11. This CDR3 has 18 amino acids. The CDR3 here is CASSPRTGGRNSNEKLFF. In DNA, the CDR3 is TGTGCCAGCAGTCCCCGGACAGGGGGCAGAAATTCTAATGAAAAACTGTTTTTT.

The sample holds one count of this clone. V usage is TRBV27 and J usage is TRBJ1-5; 9 nucleotides line up with TRBD1. This CDR3 comprises 14 residues. V shed 2 bases and J 7 bases; nucleotides not matched to a gene: 3. Germline V CDR1 and CDR2: MNHEY, SMNVEV (reference sequence). In DNA, the CDR3 is TGTGCCAGCAGTTTAGGGACAGGGTGGCAGCCCCAGCATTTT. Its translation: CASSLGTGWQPQHF.

The chain carries TRBV19 and TRBJ1-1; the D gene is possibly TRBD1 (5 bases). The CDR3 consists of 14 residues. Trimming removed 7 bases from V and 4 bases from J, with 16 bases in between. Germline V gene lookup returns CDR1 LNHDA and CDR2 SQIVND (reference sequence). For the CDR3, the DNA is TGTGCCAGTATCCGGGGGTTGGATGGCACTGAAGCTTTCTTT. This codes for CASIRGLDGTEAFF.

This chain connects TRBV6-5 to TRBJ1-3, with D unresolved. There are 16 residues in the CDR3. V was cut by 0 bases and J by 2 bases, with 11 bases left in between. Germline assignment: CDR1 MNHEY and CDR2 SVGAGI. CDR3 DNA: TGTGCCAGCAGTTACTCGTTCGGGGATCCTGGAAACACCATATATTTT. It codes for CASSYSFGDPGNTIYF.

The chain couples TRBV6-6 to TRBJ2-7; 8 positions agree with TRBD1. The trim removed 1 base at V and 4 bases at J, leaving 3 bases unmatched. There are 14 residues in the CDR3. The germline V gene has CDR1 MNHNY and CDR2 SVGAGI (reference sequence). The CDR3 DNA reads TGTGCCAGCAGTTACTTGCAGGGGGCTTACGAGCAGTACTTC. Amino acid sequence: CASSYLQGAYEQYF.

The chain recombines TRBV7-2 with TRBJ2-3, with 8 bases identical to TRBD1. This CDR3 spans 17 amino acids. Germline lookup yields CDR1 SGHTA and CDR2 FQGNSA. With V trimmed by 7 bases and J by 4 bases, 16 bases remained unmatched. In nucleotides, the CDR3 is TGTGCCAGCAACTTCTTGGGGGCAGGGGGCACGGCAGATACGCAGTATTTT. This encodes CASNFLGAGGTADTQYF.